The next 7 T cell receptor beta chains were all read from a single sample in a study of blood T cells in healthy people across ages. A second about 7 to 11 cycle PCR used barcoded and J-beta primers. TCRdb passed the 5' RACE reads through MiXCR, listing each CDR3 protein once. This sample has 1.5 million to 2 million distinct CDR3 sequences, with over 25% found just once. The sequencing input was blood. The receptors derive from a woman aged 25 to 45 in good health.

This clonotype was recorded many times. This chain joins TRBV7-2 and TRBJ2-7, with 9 bases identical to TRBD1. Per the germline V gene, CDR1 is SGHTA and CDR2 is FQGNSA. V gave up 4 bases and J gave up 7 bases; unmatched junction bases: 14. There are 16 residues in the CDR3. CDR3 sequence reads: CASSSMGQGGGNEQYF. The CDR3 nucleotides read TGTGCCAGCAGCTCAATGGGACAGGGAGGTGGTAATGAGCAGTACTTC.

The CDR3 region has the DNA TGTGCCAGCAGTGGGACTTATCAGCCCCAGCATTTT. Translated: CASSGTYQPQHF. The chain employs TRBV6-2 or TRBV6-3 and TRBJ1-5; TRBD1 might be the D (5 bases). V lost 5 bases and J 5 bases, leaving 7 bases between the germline ends. The CDR3 runs 12 residues. Germline values: CDR1 MNHEY, CDR2 SVGEGT.

V usage is TRBV7-2 and J usage is TRBJ2-1; 7 bases fit TRBD2. The CDR3 is 18 residues long. Germline V CDR1 and CDR2: SGHTA, FQGNSA. Trimming cost V 5 bases and J 6 bases; bases outside gene matches: 19. Here the CDR3 reads CASSPSWGGKRGTNEQFF. CDR3 DNA: TGTGCCAGCAGCCCGAGCTGGGGAGGGAAGCGGGGCACCAATGAGCAGTTCTTC.

CDR3 region: CASSTRGDHYNEQFF. The CDR3 nucleotides are TGTGCCAGCAGCACGCGGGGGGATCACTACAATGAGCAGTTCTTC. This chain joins TRBV3-1 and TRBJ2-1, with 8 bases that match TRBD2. The germline gives CDR1 LGHDT, CDR2 YNNKEL (reference sequence). CDR3 size: 15 residues. V gave up 5 bases and J gave up 3 bases; unmatched junction bases: 6.

This clonotype was detected only a few times. The chain carries TRBV9 and TRBJ1-2; TRBD1 matches at 7 bases. The CDR3 has 13 residues. Germline trimming cut 2 bases from V and 4 bases from J; bases unmatched to any gene: 2. Germline CDR1 and CDR2: SGDLS and YYNGEE. The CDR3 is CASSVRQGYGYTF. The CDR3 DNA reads as TGTGCCAGCAGCGTGAGACAGGGCTATGGCTACACCTTC.

CDR3 sequence: CSASRTALNTEAFF. The CDR3 DNA sequence: TGCAGTGCCTCTAGGACAGCATTGAACACTGAAGCTTTCTTT. The chain couples TRBV20-1 to TRBJ1-1, with a possible D match to TRBD1 (6 bases). Germline V gene sequence: CDR1 DFQATT, CDR2 SNEGSKA (reference sequence). The V and J ends lost 6 bases and 0 bases respectively, with 14 bases between them. CDR3 length: 14 amino acids.

This clonotype was found many times. J is TRBJ2-7 and V is TRBV7-2; 12 positions match TRBD2. With 6 bases clipped from V and 3 bases from J, the junction kept 3 bases outside the gene matches. The germline gives CDR1 SGHTA, CDR2 FQGNSA. This CDR3 has 14 amino acids. CDR3 DNA: TGTGCCAGCAGGCGGACTAGCGGGGACTACGAGCAGTACTTC. This gives the protein CASRRTSGDYEQYF.